These T cell receptor beta chains were read from a single sample in a study of blood T cell repertoires in COVID-19. Sequencing was performed with immunoSEQ multiplex PCR; in TCRdb, only in-frame clones are kept and a portion is missing. The data show 110,000 or so clones, 70% to 90% seen once. The sample consisted of peripheral blood. All receptors derive from a woman aged 55-70 years with acute or convalescent COVID-19. The CDR3 runs from the conserved cysteine through the conserved F or W. A D gene is named only where the DNA matches it firmly. Clone size is stated in some rows and not others, as once, few, many or a class when expanded.

J,size,V,D,DNA,CDR3
TRBJ1-1,few,TRBV10-3,.,TGTGCCATCAGTGATGTGTACAGCATGAACACTGAAGCTTTCTTT,CAISDVYSMNTEAFF
TRBJ1-5,.,TRBV30,.,TGTGCCTGGAGTCCCGGGTCCAATCAGCCCCAGCATTTT,CAWSPGSNQPQHF
TRBJ2-7,.,TRBV9,TRBD2,TGTGCCAGCAGCCCTAGGGACTACCACCGCGAGCAGTACTTC,CASSPRDYHREQYF
TRBJ2-6,.,TRBV4-1,.,TGCGCCAGCAGCCAAGGGCGGGCCTCTGGGGCCAACGTCCTGACTTTC,CASSQGRASGANVLTF
TRBJ1-2,.,TRBV29-1,.,TGCAGCGTTGGGGCGGGGGTTGGCTACACCTTC,CSVGAGVGYTF
TRBJ2-1,.,TRBV6-5,TRBD2,TGTGCCAGCAGCCCCTACGGCGGGGGTGGCGAGCAGTTCTTC,CASSPYGGGGEQFF
TRBJ2-5,.,TRBV6-5,.,TGTGCCAGCAAGTGGGCAGTCACCGTGGGAGAGACCCAGTACTTC,CASKWAVTVGETQYF
TRBJ2-1,once,TRBV5-1,TRBD2,TGCGCCAGCAGCCCGGGGGGCGGGGGGAAGAATGAGCAGTTCTTC,CASSPGGGGKNEQFF
TRBJ2-1,.,TRBV9,.,TGTGCCAGCAGCGCCTCTCGGACTACCCCGCGGCTCAATGAGCAGTTCTTC,CASSASRTTPRLNEQFF
TRBJ1-1,.,TRBV30,TRBD1,TGTGCCTGGAGGGAGACCGGACAGGGAGGCTCTGAAGCTTTCTTT,CAWRETGQGGSEAFF